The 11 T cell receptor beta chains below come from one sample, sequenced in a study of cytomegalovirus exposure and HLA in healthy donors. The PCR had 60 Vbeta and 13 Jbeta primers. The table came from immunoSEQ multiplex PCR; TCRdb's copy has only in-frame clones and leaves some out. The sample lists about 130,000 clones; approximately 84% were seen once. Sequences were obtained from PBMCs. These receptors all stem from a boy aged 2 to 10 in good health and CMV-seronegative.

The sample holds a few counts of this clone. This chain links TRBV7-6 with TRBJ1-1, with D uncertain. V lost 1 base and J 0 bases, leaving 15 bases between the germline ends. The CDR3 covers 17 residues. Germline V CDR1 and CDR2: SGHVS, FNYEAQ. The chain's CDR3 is CASSLELADFMNTEAFF. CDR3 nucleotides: TGTGCCAGCAGCTTAGAGTTGGCGGATTTCATGAACACTGAAGCTTTCTTT.

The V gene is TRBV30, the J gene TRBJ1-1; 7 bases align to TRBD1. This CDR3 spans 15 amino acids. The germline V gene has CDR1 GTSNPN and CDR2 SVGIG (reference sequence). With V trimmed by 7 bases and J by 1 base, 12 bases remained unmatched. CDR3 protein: CASYRGLGRNTEAFF. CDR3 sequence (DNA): TGTGCCTCCTACAGGGGTCTGGGTCGGAACACTGAAGCTTTCTTT. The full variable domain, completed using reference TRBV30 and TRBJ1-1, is SQTIHQWPATLVQPVGSPLSLECTVEGTSNPNLYWYRQAAGRGLQLLFYSVGIGQISSEVPQNLSASRPQDRQFILSSKKLLLSDSGFYLCASYRGLGRNTEAFFGQGTRLTVV.

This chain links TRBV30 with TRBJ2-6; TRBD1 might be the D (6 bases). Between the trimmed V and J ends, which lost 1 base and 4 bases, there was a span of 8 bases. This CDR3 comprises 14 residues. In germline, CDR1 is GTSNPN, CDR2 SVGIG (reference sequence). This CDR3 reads CAWSGGTGANVLTF. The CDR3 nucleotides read TGTGCCTGGAGTGGGGGGACAGGGGCCAACGTCCTGACTTTC.

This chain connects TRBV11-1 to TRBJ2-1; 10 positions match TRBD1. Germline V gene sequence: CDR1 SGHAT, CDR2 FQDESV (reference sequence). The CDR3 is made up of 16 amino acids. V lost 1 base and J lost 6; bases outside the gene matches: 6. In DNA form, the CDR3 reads TGTGCCAGCAGCTTAGATCAGACAGGGGGCCTCAATGAGCAGTTCTTC. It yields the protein CASSLDQTGGLNEQFF.

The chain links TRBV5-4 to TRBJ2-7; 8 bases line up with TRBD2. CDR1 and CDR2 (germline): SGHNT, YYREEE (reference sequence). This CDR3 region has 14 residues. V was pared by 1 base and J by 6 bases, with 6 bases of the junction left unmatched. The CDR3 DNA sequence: TGTGCCAGCAGCTTGAACGGGAGGGTGGGCGAGCAGTACTTC. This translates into CASSLNGRVGEQYF.

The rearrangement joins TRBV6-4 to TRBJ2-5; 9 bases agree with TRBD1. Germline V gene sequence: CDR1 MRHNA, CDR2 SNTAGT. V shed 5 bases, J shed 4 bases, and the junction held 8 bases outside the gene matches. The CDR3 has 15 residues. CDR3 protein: CASSPPGQGGETQYF. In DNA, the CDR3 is TGTGCCAGCAGTCCGCCGGGACAGGGTGGAGAGACCCAGTACTTC.

CDR3 residues: CASSEAARLNTEAFF. CDR3 sequence (DNA): TGTGCCAGCAGTGAAGCGGCCAGGCTGAACACTGAAGCTTTCTTT. V and J are TRBV6-1 and TRBJ1-1; no clear D. V gave up 0 bases and J gave up 0 bases, with 8 bases separating them. The CDR3 is made up of 15 amino acids. Germline V gene data show CDR1 as MNHNS and CDR2 as SASEGT.

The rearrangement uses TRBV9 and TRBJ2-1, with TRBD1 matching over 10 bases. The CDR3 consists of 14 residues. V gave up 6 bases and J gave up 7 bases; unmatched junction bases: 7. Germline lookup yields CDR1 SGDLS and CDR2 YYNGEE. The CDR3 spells CASTRQGAKNEQFF. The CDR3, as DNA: TGTGCCAGCACTAGACAGGGGGCGAAGAATGAGCAGTTCTTC.

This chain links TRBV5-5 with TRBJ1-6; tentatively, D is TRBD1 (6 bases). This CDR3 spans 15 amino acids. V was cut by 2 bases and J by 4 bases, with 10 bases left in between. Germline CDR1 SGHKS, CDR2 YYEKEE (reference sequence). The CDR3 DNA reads TGTGCCAGCAGCTTAACAGGGTTTTATAATTCACCCCTCCACTTT. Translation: CASSLTGFYNSPLHF.

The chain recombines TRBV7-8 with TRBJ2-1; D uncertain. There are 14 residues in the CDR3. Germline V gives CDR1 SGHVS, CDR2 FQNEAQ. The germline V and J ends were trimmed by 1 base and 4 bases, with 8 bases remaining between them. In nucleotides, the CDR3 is TGTGCCAGCAGCTTAGACGCGGTTTACAATGAGCAGTTCTTC. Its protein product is CASSLDAVYNEQFF. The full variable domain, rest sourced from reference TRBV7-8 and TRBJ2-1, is GAGVSQSPRYKVAKRGQDVALRCDPISGHVSLFWYQQALGQGPEFLTYFQNEAQLDKSGLPSDRFFAERPEGSVSTLKIQRTQQEDSAVYLCASSLDAVYNEQFFGPGTRLTVL.

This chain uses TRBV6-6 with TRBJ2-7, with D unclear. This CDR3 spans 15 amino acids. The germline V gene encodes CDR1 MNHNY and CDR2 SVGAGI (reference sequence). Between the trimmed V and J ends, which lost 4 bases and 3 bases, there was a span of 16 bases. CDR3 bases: TGTGCCAGCAGTTCCCATCTTCAGACGAACTACGAGCAGTACGTC. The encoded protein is CASSSHLQTNYEQYV.